In this sample, the clone carrying this TCR beta chain turned up a few times. Its antigen is not identified. The record originates from a study of human T cells and chemical hapten exposure. Across the whole study: Minor volume differences among pooled libraries chiefly drove per-sample TCR yield variation. General study results and limits: Unchanged with DPC sensitization were TCRs above 1 in 1000 frequency.

Whole blood, unfractionated, served as the material for total RNA extraction. Unique molecular identifiers were attached to individual cDNA molecules during library preparation. MiXCR, run by TCRdb on the 5' RACE reads, gives a single entry per CDR3 protein. Of under 150,000 distinct CDR3 sequences in the sample, 15% to 20% were seen once. This receptor was obtained from a human donor in good health.

The CDR3 DNA reads as TGCGCCAGCAGCCTCCGGAGGGGGGCCGCTAACTATGGCTACACCTTC. Its protein product is CASSLRRGAANYGYTF. This chain connects TRBV5-1 to TRBJ1-2, with D possibly being TRBD1 (6 bases). The V gene's germline CDR1 is SGHRS and CDR2 YFSETQ. The germline V and J ends were trimmed by 4 bases and 0 bases, with 16 bases remaining between them. The CDR3 spans 16 residues.